This T cell receptor (beta chain) is drawn from a study of blood T cell repertoires in COVID-19. Study-wide background: The samples span acute and convalescent COVID-19 from the United States, Italy and Spain. T cells, B-cell-depleted T cells, or PBMCs provided the cDNA or gDNA that served as material.

Authors' processing steps: Reference gene primer amplification in the assay estimated nucleated cell counts. Profiled with immunoSEQ multiplex PCR; TCRdb holds only in-frame clones, not every one. That table furnishes V, J and clone size, whereas the DNA furnished D and trimming. The sample comprises 90,000 to 95,000 clones, around 90% of which are singletons, and around 5% rests with the top ten. Germline V lookup: CDR1 SGDLS, CDR2 YYNGEE. The CDR3 runs to 15 residues. The V gene lost 4 bases and the J gene lost 1 base, with 14 bases spanning the gap. Input material: peripheral blood. The clonotype originates from a woman older than 75 with active COVID-19. The chain combines TRBV9 with TRBJ1-1, with a tentative D call TRBD1 (5 bases). CDR3 in DNA: TGTGCCAGCAGCCCACAGGCATTGGGGAACACTGAAGCTTTCTTT. This sequence encodes CASSPQALGNTEAFF.